The clone carrying this T cell receptor beta chain was seen just once. The entry originates in a study of blood T cell repertoires in COVID-19. Overall study context: PBMCs, B-cell-depleted T cells, or T cells were the source of the cDNA or gDNA that made up the material.

Participants were placed into cohorts based on the clinical history they reported. This CDR3 is built from 13 residues. The V gene lost 7 bases and the J gene lost 6 bases, with 16 bases spanning the gap. Germline CDR1 is ENHRY and CDR2 is SYGVKD. TCRdb keeps only in-frame clones here, not all; method: immunoSEQ multiplex PCR. The sample has 310,000 or so clones; 90% are singletons. The V gene is TRBV10-3, the J gene TRBJ2-7; D uncertain. Sequencing used PBMCs or T cells enriched from blood (not recorded which). This clonotype originated in a woman in her twenties or thirties who had recovered from COVID-19. CDR3 sequence (DNA): TGTGCCATCACCCAGACCGTCGACACCGAGCAGTACTTC. It is translated as CAITQTVDTEQYF.